These 30 T cell receptor beta chains share one sample of origin, sequenced in a study of shared clonotypes between healthy human individuals. TCRdb's copy holds only in-frame clones and misses some; the assay was immunoSEQ multiplex PCR. The sample comprises 2 million to 2.5 million clones, 85% to 95% of which are singletons, and approximately 0.39% rests with the top ten. The sample consisted of naive CD4+ T cells from PBMCs. Subset indicated: CD45RA+ positively selected. The receptors here all came from a man aged 18 to 30 in good health. Some clones in this sample may be carry-over from other donors' samples.

The chain links TRBV6-1 to TRBJ2-5, with a tentative D call TRBD1 (6 bases). V lost 2 bases and J 6 bases, leaving 16 bases between the germline ends. Per the germline V gene, CDR1 is MNHNS and CDR2 is SASEGT. The length of the CDR3 is 15 residues. The CDR3 coding sequence is TGTGCCAGCAGTGAATTGGGCAGGGGAGTACAGACCCAGTACTTC. Translation: CASSELGRGVQTQYF.

A word on this clone: The sample has other DNA sequences that encode this CDR3 too. The rearrangement joins TRBV28 to TRBJ2-7; D unclear. Germline CDR1 is MDHEN and CDR2 is SYDVKM. This CDR3 is 12 amino acids long. V dropped 4 bases and J dropped 2 bases, with 6 bases sitting between them. CDR3 bases: TGTGCCAGCAGTTACGGACCCTACGAGCAGTACTTC. Amino acids: CASSYGPYEQYF.

Here the CDR3 reads CSAREVEQFF. CDR3 nucleotides: TGCAGTGCTAGAGAAGTTGAGCAGTTCTTC. The V gene is TRBV20-1, the J gene TRBJ2-1; D is unclear. The CDR3 has 10 residues. Looked up from germline, CDR1 is DFQATT and CDR2 is SNEGSKA (reference sequence). Trimming took off 0 bases at V and 9 bases at J, with 3 bases between the two ends.

To note about this clone: Other DNA sequences in the same sample also yield this CDR3. The chain links TRBV6-5 to TRBJ2-7; 10 bases line up with TRBD2. V dropped 5 bases and J dropped 1; count of bases not matched to a gene: 2. Germline V gives CDR1 MNHEY, CDR2 SVGAGI. CDR3 length: 14 amino acids. The CDR3 loop is CASSRTSGSYEQYF. CDR3 bases: TGTGCCAGCAGTCGGACTAGCGGTTCCTACGAGCAGTACTTC.

This rearrangement joins TRBV30 to TRBJ2-7; TRBD2 is a possible D gene (6 bases). Per the germline V gene, CDR1 is GTSNPN and CDR2 is SVGIG (reference sequence). The V gene lost 8 bases and the J gene lost 7 bases, with 21 bases spanning the gap. The CDR3 is made up of 13 amino acids. The CDR3 DNA reads as TGTGCCGGACCGGGGCCAAGCGCGGGAGAGCAGTACTTC. It translates to CAGPGPSAGEQYF.

This chain links TRBV6-6 with TRBJ2-5, with D possibly TRBD2 on 5 matching bases. Trimming stripped 8 bases from V and 4 bases from J, with 11 bases between. Germline CDR1 MNHNY, CDR2 SVGAGI (reference sequence). The CDR3 covers 12 residues. The CDR3 reads CASAGVGETQYF. CDR3 DNA sequence: TGTGCCAGCGCCGGGGTTGGAGAGACCCAGTACTTC.

The table lists this clone with a few counts. V is TRBV30 and J is TRBJ1-1; the D gene is possibly TRBD1 (5 bases). CDR3 size: 12 residues. The V end was cut by 6 bases, the J end by 0 bases, with 8 bases between. Germline CDR1 is GTSNPN and CDR2 is SVGIG (reference sequence). CDR3 protein: CACTGMNTEAFF. CDR3 coding DNA: TGTGCCTGCACAGGAATGAACACTGAAGCTTTCTTT.

The V gene is TRBV29-1, the J gene TRBJ2-5, with TRBD1 matching 7 bases. Germline lookup yields CDR1 SQVTM and CDR2 ANQGSEA. J was trimmed by 3 bases and V by 7 bases; bases with no gene match: 5. This CDR3 is 12 amino acids long. Here the CDR3 reads CSARQGEETQYF. Written as DNA, the CDR3 is TGCAGCGCCCGACAGGGCGAAGAGACCCAGTACTTC. Drawing the rest from reference TRBV29-1 and TRBJ2-5, the complete variable domain is SAVISQKPSRDICQRGTSLTIQCQVDSQVTMMFWYRQQPGQSLTLIATANQGSEATYESGFVIDKFPISRPNLTFSTLTVSNMSPEDSSIYLCSARQGEETQYFGPGTRLLVL.

In its sample, this clone was seen a few times. This CDR3 is CASSDQTDQPQHF. The CDR3 bases are TGTGCCAGCAGTGATCAAACAGATCAGCCCCAGCATTTT. The V and J genes are TRBV6-1 and TRBJ1-5, with D uncertain. With 3 bases removed from V and 5 bases from J, the gap between germline ends came to 8 bases. The CDR3 sequence is 13 residues long. CDR1 and CDR2 (germline): MNHNS, SASEGT.

The chain employs TRBV10-3 and TRBJ2-1; D not certain. The V end lost 0 bases, the J end lost 5 bases, and 5 bases lay between the germline ends. CDR1 ENHRY and CDR2 SYGVKD come from the germline V gene. The CDR3 length is 13 residues. In nucleotides, the CDR3 is TGTGCCATCAGTGAGTCAAGAGACAATGAGCAGTTCTTC. This sequence encodes CAISESRDNEQFF.

DNA of the CDR3: TGTGCCAGCAGTCAGGGACAGGGTACTGGAAACACCATATATTTT. This encodes CASSQGQGTGNTIYF. The chain employs TRBV5-4 and TRBJ1-3; 9 nucleotides align to TRBD1. Unmatched junction bases numbered 5, after V lost 5 bases and J lost 2 bases. This CDR3 spans 15 amino acids. From germline, CDR1 is SGHNT and CDR2 YYREEE (reference sequence).

The gene calls are TRBV10-3 and TRBJ2-3, with 9 bases fitting TRBD1. Germline CDR1 reads ENHRY; CDR2 reads SYGVKD. V shed 11 bases, J shed 1 base, and the junction held 7 bases outside the gene matches. This CDR3 has 14 residues. The CDR3 spells CALSGTGRTDTQYF. In nucleotides, the CDR3 is TGTGCCTTATCCGGGACAGGGCGCACAGATACGCAGTATTTT.

V is TRBV14 and J is TRBJ2-2, with D perhaps matching TRBD1 (6 bases). The germline V gene has CDR1 SGHDN and CDR2 FVKESK. V lost 3 bases and J lost 5, with 13 bases in between. The CDR3 runs to 15 residues. The CDR3 sequence: CASSHRGGRTGELFF. In DNA form, the CDR3 reads TGTGCCAGCAGCCATCGAGGGGGTCGAACCGGGGAGCTGTTTTTT. The full variable domain, with the rest looked up from reference TRBV14 and TRBJ2-2, is EAGVTQFPSHSVIEKGQTVTLRCDPISGHDNLYWYRRVMGKEIKFLLHFVKESKQDESGMPNNRFLAERTGGTYSTLKVQPAELEDSGVYFCASSHRGGRTGELFFGEGSRLTVL.

V usage is TRBV28 and J usage is TRBJ1-2; a weak D match, TRBD1 (6 bases). CDR1 MDHEN and CDR2 SYDVKM come from the germline V gene. This CDR3 region has 16 residues. Between the trimmed V and J ends, which lost 6 bases and 4 bases, there was a span of 21 bases. CDR3 nucleotides: TGTGCCAGCAGCCGTTCGGGGGGACAATGGGTCTATGGCTACACCTTC. Protein product: CASSRSGGQWVYGYTF.

CDR3 amino acids: CASSREGAVSGANVLTF. Written as DNA, the CDR3 is TGTGCCAGCAGCCGGGAGGGGGCCGTCTCTGGGGCCAACGTCCTGACTTTC. V is TRBV7-8 and J is TRBJ2-6; D possibly corresponds to TRBD2 (8 bases). Trimming pared 5 bases from V and 0 bases from J, leaving 14 bases between. The V gene's germline CDR1 is SGHVS and CDR2 FQNEAQ. The CDR3 contains 17 residues.

This chain uses TRBV28 with TRBJ2-1, with D perhaps TRBD1 or TRBD2 (5 bases each). This CDR3 has 14 amino acids. The ends were cut back, 8 bases at V and 5 bases at J, with 16 bases in the middle. Looked up from germline, CDR1 is MDHEN and CDR2 is SYDVKM. DNA for the CDR3: TGTGCCAGCGGCCGTGGGGGAGCCCACAATGAGCAGTTCTTC. Protein product: CASGRGGAHNEQFF.

This chain links TRBV5-1 with TRBJ1-4, with D perhaps matching TRBD1 (5 bases). V lost 0 bases and J 4 bases, leaving 13 bases between the germline ends. The CDR3 contains 16 residues. Germline loops: CDR1 SGHRS, CDR2 YFSETQ. CDR3 nucleotide sequence: TGCGCCAGCAGCTTGGCCGGTGGGACTTATAATGAAAAACTGTTTTTT. It encodes CASSLAGGTYNEKLFF.

The chain carries TRBV28 and TRBJ1-5; D not resolved. This CDR3 has 13 residues. Germline V lookup: CDR1 MDHEN, CDR2 SYDVKM. Between the trimmed V and J ends, which lost 3 bases and 11 bases, there was a span of 14 bases. The DNA for the CDR3 is TGTGCCAGCAGTTTTTCACCTTATGAAGCCCAGCATTTT. It translates to CASSFSPYEAQHF.

The J gene is TRBJ2-7, the V gene TRBV6-6, with D perhaps matching TRBD1 or TRBD2 (5 bases each). CDR1 and CDR2 from the germline V gene are MNHNY and SVGAGI (reference sequence). V gave up 10 bases and J gave up 4 bases, with 23 bases separating them. This CDR3 has 15 amino acids. The CDR3 DNA sequence: TGTGCCACGCACGAGGGCGGCACTGGGGGATACGAGCAGTACTTC. Translating it yields CATHEGGTGGYEQYF.

The chain has TRBV9 and TRBJ2-2; D is unresolved. This CDR3 contains 15 residues. Germline lookup yields CDR1 SGDLS and CDR2 YYNGEE. The germline V and J ends were trimmed by 0 bases and 5 bases, with 11 bases remaining between them. As DNA, the CDR3 is TGTGCCAGCAGCGTAGATGTTAGTGAGACCGGGGAGCTGTTTTTT. Its translation: CASSVDVSETGELFF. Filled out from reference TRBV9 and TRBJ2-2, the complete variable domain reads DSGVTQTPKHLITATGQRVTLRCSPRSGDLSVYWYQQSLDQGLQFLIQYYNGEERAKGNILERFSAQQFPDLHSELNLSSLELGDSALYFCASSVDVSETGELFFGEGSRLTVL.

With respect to this clone: Other DNA sequences of this sample code for an identical CDR3. J is TRBJ2-5 and V is TRBV29-1; 7 bases are shared with TRBD1. V dropped 3 bases and J dropped 0; count of bases not matched to a gene: 1. This CDR3 has 13 residues. Germline values: CDR1 SQVTM, CDR2 ANQGSEA. The CDR3 loop reads CSVEGTDQETQYF. CDR3 DNA: TGCAGCGTTGAGGGGACAGACCAAGAGACCCAGTACTTC.

In DNA, the CDR3 is TGTGCCAGCAGTCCAAGACCTACCGGGGAGCTGTTTTTT. Its protein is CASSPRPTGELFF. The rearrangement links TRBV28 to TRBJ2-2, with D unclear. The CDR3 covers 13 residues. V was trimmed by 5 bases and J by 5 bases, leaving 9 bases between them. Looked up from germline, CDR1 is MDHEN and CDR2 is SYDVKM.

The gene calls are TRBV10-3 and TRBJ2-7, with 10 nucleotides matching TRBD1. Germline trimming cut 8 bases from V and 6 bases from J; bases unmatched to any gene: 10. Germline values: CDR1 ENHRY, CDR2 SYGVKD. This CDR3 region has 14 residues. For the CDR3, the DNA is TGTGCCATCTCTCCGGGACAGGGGACCTCCGAGCAGTACTTC. Protein sequence: CAISPGQGTSEQYF.

The rearrangement joins TRBV6-1 to TRBJ1-1; maybe TRBD1 (5 bases). The V and J ends lost 4 bases and 6 bases respectively, with 18 bases between them. The CDR3 contains 15 residues. Germline V gene lookup returns CDR1 MNHNS and CDR2 SASEGT. The CDR3 loop reads CASSARDGRDAEAFF. As DNA, the CDR3 is TGTGCCAGCAGTGCCCGGGACGGTCGGGACGCTGAAGCTTTCTTT.

The chain links TRBV2 to TRBJ2-3; D gene unclear. Germline CDR1 is SNHLY and CDR2 is FYNNEI. V was pared by 3 bases and J by 5 bases, with 3 bases between. The CDR3 runs to 11 residues. The CDR3 coding sequence is TGTGCCAGCAGTGACCGAGATACGCAGTATTTT. This encodes CASSDRDTQYF.

In DNA, the CDR3 is TGCGCCAGCAGCAACTTGGGTTCAGATACGCAGTATTTT. As protein: CASSNLGSDTQYF. The rearrangement links TRBV5-1 to TRBJ2-3; D is unresolved. This CDR3 is built from 13 residues. Germline values: CDR1 SGHRS, CDR2 YFSETQ. The V gene lost 4 bases and the J gene lost 4 bases, with 10 bases spanning the gap.

DNA of the CDR3: TGTGCCAGCAGTTACGACTACGGGAATGAGCAGTTCTTC. It yields the protein CASSYDYGNEQFF. This chain connects TRBV6-5 to TRBJ2-1, with D perhaps TRBD2 (5 bases). The CDR3 has 13 residues. Germline loops: CDR1 MNHEY, CDR2 SVGAGI. V was cut by 2 bases and J by 7 bases, with 9 bases left in between.

The rearrangement links TRBV14 to TRBJ2-7; the match to TRBD2 covers 9 bases. CDR3 length equals 14 residues. Germline CDR1 and CDR2: SGHDN and FVKESK. After removal of 6 bases from V and 9 bases from J, the junction contained 12 bases not matched to a gene. The CDR3 bases are TGTGCCAGCAGGGGGACTAGCCCTCGCACGCGGCAGTACTTC. Translating gives CASRGTSPRTRQYF.

The genes are TRBV15 and TRBJ1-1; D might be TRBD1 (6 bases). Germline V lookup: CDR1 LNHNV, CDR2 YYDKDF (reference sequence). This CDR3 spans 15 amino acids. Trimming shortened V by 5 bases and J by 6 bases, and 19 bases separated the two germline ends. For the CDR3, the DNA is TGTGCCACCAGCCCCCCAGGGGAGGGGAAGGCTGAAGCTTTCTTT. Protein sequence: CATSPPGEGKAEAFF.

As regards this clone: Different DNA sequences within this sample yield the same CDR3. The chain recombines TRBV19 with TRBJ2-7, with 14 bases aligning to TRBD2. Trimming removed 5 bases from V and 5 bases from J; junction bases left unmatched: 8. The CDR3 length is 16 residues. Per the germline V gene, CDR1 is LNHDA and CDR2 is SQIVND (reference sequence). The CDR3 nucleotides read TGTGCCAGTAGTCGCGGGACTAGCGGGAGCGGGGACGAGCAGTACTTC. It yields the protein CASSRGTSGSGDEQYF.